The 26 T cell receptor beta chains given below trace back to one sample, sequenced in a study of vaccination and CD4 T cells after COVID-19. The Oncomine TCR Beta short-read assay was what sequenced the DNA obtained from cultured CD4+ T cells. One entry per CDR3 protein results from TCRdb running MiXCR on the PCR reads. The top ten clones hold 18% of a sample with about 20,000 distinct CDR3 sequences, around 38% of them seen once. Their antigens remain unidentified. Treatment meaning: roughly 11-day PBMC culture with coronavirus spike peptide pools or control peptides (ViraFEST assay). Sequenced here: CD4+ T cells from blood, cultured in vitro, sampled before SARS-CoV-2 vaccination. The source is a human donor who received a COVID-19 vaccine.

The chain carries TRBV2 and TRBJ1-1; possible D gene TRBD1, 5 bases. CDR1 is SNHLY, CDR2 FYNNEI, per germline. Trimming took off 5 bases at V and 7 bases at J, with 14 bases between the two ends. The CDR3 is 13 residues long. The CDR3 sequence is CASSLTRAHEAFF. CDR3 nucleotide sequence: TGTGCCAGCAGTTTAACCAGGGCCCATGAAGCTTTCTTT.

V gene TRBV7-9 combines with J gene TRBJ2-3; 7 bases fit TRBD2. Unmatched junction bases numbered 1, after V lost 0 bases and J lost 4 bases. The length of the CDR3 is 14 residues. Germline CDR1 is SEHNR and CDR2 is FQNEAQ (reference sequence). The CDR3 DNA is TGTGCCAGCAGCTTAGCGGGGGGGTCAGATACGCAGTATTTT. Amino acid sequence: CASSLAGGSDTQYF. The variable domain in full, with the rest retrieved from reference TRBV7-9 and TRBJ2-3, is DTGVSQNPRHKITKRGQNVTFRCDPISEHNRLYWYRQTLGQGPEFLTYFQNEAQLEKSRLLSDRFSAERPKGSFSTLEIQRTEQGDSAMYLCASSLAGGSDTQYFGPGTRLTVL.

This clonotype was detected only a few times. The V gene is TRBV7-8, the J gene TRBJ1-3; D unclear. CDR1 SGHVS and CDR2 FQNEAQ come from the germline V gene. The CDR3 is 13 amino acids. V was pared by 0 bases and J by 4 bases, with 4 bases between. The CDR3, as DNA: TGTGCCAGCAGCTTAGCCCCGGGAAACACCATATATTTT. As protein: CASSLAPGNTIYF.

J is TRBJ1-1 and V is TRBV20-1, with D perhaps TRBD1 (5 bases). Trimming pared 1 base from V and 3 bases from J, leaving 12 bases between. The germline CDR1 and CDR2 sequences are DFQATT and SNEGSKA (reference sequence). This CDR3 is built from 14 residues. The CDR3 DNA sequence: TGCAGTGCTAGAGTATCAGACAGATACACTGAAGCTTTCTTT. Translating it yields CSARVSDRYTEAFF.

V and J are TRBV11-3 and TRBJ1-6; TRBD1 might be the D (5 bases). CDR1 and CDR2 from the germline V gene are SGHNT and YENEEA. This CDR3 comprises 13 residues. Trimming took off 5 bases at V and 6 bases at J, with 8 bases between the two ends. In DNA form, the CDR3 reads TGTGCCAGCAGCCATGACAGTAATTCACCCCTCCACTTT. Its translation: CASSHDSNSPLHF.

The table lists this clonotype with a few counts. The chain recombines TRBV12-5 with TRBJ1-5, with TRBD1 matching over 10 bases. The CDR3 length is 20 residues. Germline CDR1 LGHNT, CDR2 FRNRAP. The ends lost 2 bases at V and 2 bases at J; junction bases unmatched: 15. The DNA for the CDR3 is TGTGCTAGTGGTTTGATGGTGGACAGGGGGTGGATCATGGGCAATCAGCCCCAGCATTTT. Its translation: CASGLMVDRGWIMGNQPQHF. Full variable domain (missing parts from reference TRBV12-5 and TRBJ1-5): DARVTQTPRHKVTEMGQEVTMRCQPILGHNTVFWYRQTMMQGLELLAYFRNRAPLDDSGMPKDRFSAEMPDATLATLKIQPSEPRDSAVYFCASGLMVDRGWIMGNQPQHFGDGTRLSIL.

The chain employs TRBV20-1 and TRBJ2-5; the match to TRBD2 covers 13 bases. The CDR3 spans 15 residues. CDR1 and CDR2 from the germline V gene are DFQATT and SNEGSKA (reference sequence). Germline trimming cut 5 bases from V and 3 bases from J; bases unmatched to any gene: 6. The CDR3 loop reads CSAGGTSGDEETQYF. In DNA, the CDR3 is TGCAGTGCTGGGGGGACTAGCGGGGACGAAGAGACCCAGTACTTC.

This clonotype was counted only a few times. This CDR3 is CASSLGGAVEDTQYF. DNA of the CDR3: TGTGCCAGCAGCCTCGGGGGGGCGGTTGAAGATACGCAGTATTTT. The J gene is TRBJ2-3, the V gene TRBV11-1; 8 bases agree with TRBD2. Looked up from germline, CDR1 is SGHAT and CDR2 is FQDESV (reference sequence). V shed 5 bases, J shed 5 bases, and the junction held 9 bases outside the gene matches. This CDR3 spans 15 amino acids.

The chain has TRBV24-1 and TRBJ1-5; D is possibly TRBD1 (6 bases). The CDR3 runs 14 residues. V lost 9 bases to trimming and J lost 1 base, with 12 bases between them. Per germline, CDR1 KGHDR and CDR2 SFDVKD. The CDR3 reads CATLGHPSNQPQHF. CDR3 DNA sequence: TGTGCCACCCTGGGACACCCAAGCAATCAGCCCCAGCATTTT.

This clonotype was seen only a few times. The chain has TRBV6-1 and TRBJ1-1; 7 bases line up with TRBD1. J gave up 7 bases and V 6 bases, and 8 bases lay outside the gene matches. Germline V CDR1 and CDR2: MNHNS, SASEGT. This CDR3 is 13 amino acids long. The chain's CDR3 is CASSPDRMYEAFF. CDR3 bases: TGTGCCAGCAGCCCGGACAGGATGTATGAAGCTTTCTTT.

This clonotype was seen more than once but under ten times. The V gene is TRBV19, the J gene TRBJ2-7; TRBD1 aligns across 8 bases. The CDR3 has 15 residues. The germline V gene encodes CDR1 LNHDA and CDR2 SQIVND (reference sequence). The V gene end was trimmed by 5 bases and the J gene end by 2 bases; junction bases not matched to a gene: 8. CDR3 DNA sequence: TGTGCCAGTAGTGTAACCGGGACAGGAGCCTACGAGCAGTACTTC. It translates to CASSVTGTGAYEQYF.

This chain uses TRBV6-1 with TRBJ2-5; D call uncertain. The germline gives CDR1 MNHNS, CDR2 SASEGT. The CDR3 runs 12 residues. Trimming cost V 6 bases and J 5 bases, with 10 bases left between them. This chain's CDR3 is CASSDTSETQYF. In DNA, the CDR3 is TGTGCCAGCAGCGATACCTCGGAGACCCAGTACTTC.

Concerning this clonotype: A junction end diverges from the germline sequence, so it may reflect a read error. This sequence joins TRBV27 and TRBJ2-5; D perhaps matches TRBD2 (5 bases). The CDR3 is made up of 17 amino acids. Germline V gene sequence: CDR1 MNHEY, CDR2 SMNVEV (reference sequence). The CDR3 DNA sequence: TGTGCCAGCAGTTTACTTTTTAGAACTAGGTCCCCAGAGACCCGGTACTTC. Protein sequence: CASSLLFRTRSPETRYF.

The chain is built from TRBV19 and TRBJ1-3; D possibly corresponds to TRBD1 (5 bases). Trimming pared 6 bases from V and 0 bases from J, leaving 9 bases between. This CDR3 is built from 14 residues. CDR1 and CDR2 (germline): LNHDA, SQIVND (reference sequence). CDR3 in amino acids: CASSRDHSGNTIYF. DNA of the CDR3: TGTGCCAGTAGCCGGGACCACTCTGGAAACACCATATATTTT.

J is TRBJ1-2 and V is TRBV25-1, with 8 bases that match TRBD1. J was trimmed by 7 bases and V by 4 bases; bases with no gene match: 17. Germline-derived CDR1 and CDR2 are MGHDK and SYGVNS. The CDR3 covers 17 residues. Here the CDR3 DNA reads TGTGCCAGCAGTGGACTCAACCGGGACAGGAGGAATAGTGGCTACACCTTC. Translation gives CASSGLNRDRRNSGYTF.

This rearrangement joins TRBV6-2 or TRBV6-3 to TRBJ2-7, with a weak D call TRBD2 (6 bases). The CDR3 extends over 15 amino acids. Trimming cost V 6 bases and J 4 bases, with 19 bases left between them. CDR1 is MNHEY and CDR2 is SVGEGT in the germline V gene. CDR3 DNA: TGTGCCAGCAGATCCGTGTTGGACTATAAATACGAGCAGTACTTC. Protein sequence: CASRSVLDYKYEQYF.

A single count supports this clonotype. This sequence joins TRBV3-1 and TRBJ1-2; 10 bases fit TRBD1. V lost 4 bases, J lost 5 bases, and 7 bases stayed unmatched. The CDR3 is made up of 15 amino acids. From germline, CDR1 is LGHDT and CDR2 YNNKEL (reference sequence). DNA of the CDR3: TGTGCCAGCAGCCTAAGACAGGGGGCGCTTTATGGCTACACCTTC. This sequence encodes CASSLRQGALYGYTF.

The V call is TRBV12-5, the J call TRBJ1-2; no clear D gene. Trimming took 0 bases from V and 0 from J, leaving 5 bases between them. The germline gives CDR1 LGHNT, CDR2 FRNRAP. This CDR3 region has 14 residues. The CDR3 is CASGLVTPNYGYTF. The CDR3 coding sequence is TGTGCTAGTGGTTTGGTTACCCCTAACTATGGCTACACCTTC.

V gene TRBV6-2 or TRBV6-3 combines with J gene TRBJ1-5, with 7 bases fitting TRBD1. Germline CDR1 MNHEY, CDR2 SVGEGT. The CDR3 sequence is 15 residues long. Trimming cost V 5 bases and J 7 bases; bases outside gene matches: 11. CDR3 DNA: TGTGCCAGCAGTATGGACAGGCGATTGGGACAGCCCCAGCATTTT. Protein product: CASSMDRRLGQPQHF.

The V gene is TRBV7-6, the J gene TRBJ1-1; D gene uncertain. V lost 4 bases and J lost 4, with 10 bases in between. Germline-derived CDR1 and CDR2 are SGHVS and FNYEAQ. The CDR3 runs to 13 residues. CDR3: CASSSTRTTEAFF. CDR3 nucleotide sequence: TGTGCCAGCAGCTCCACTAGAACCACTGAAGCTTTCTTT.

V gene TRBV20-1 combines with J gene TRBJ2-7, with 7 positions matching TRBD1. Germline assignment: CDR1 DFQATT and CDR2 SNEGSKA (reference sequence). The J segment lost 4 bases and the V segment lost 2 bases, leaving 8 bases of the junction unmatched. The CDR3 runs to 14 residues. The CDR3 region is CSARRQGVNYEQYF. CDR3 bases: TGCAGTGCTAGAAGGCAGGGGGTTAATTACGAGCAGTACTTC.

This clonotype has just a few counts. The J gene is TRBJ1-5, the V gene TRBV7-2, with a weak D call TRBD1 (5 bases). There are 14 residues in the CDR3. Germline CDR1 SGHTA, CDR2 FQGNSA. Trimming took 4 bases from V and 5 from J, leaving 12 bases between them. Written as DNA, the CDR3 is TGTGCCAGCAGCTCGCAGGGCGGCGATCAGCCCCAGCATTTT. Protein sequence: CASSSQGGDQPQHF.

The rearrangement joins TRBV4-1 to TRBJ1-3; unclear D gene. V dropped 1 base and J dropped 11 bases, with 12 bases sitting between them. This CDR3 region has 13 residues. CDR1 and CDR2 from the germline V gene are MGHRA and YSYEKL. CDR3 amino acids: CASSQVGSFAIYF. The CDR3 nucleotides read TGCGCCAGCAGCCAAGTGGGTAGTTTTGCCATATATTTT.

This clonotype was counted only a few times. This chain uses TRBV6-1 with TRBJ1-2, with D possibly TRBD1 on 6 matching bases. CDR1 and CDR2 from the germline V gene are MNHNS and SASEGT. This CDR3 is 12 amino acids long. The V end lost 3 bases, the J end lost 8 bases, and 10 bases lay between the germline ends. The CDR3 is CASSEGGWGYTF. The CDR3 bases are TGTGCCAGCAGTGAGGGGGGCTGGGGCTACACCTTC.

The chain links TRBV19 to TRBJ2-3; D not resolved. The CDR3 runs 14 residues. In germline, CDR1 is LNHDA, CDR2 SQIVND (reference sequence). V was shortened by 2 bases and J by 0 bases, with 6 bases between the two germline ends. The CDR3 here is CASSIQVSTDTQYF. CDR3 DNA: TGTGCCAGTAGTATACAGGTTAGCACAGATACGCAGTATTTT.

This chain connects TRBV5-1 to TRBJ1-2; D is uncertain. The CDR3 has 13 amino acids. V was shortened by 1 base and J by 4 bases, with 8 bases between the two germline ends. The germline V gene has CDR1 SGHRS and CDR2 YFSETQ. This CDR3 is CASSLNPVYGYTF. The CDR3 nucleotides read TGCGCCAGCAGCTTGAACCCGGTCTATGGCTACACCTTC.